One and the same sample provided the 14 T cell receptor beta chains below, sequenced in a study of CD8 T cells in ankylosing spondylitis. TCRdb ran MiXCR on the 5' RACE reads and lists one entry per CDR3 protein. Of about 170,000 distinct CDR3 sequences in the sample, around 16% were seen once. Sequenced material: blood, either unsorted or a sorted T cell fraction (not recorded which). The receptor set was obtained from a male donor with ankylosing spondylitis or in good health (not recorded which).

This clonotype showed up many times. The gene calls are TRBV20-1 and TRBJ2-2, with D possibly being TRBD1 (6 bases). CDR3 length equals 14 residues. CDR1 DFQATT and CDR2 SNEGSKA come from the germline V gene (reference sequence). V shed 5 bases and J shed 0 bases, with 10 bases lying between them. CDR3 in DNA: TGCAGTGCTCATGGGACATCGAACACCGGGGAGCTGTTTTTT. This sequence encodes CSAHGTSNTGELFF.

In the case of this clonotype: Being one base from a much bigger clone, this may be a read error. The V call is TRBV12-3 or TRBV12-4, the J call TRBJ2-2, with 8 bases aligning to TRBD1. The CDR3 has 13 amino acids. CDR3 DNA: TGTGCCAGCTGGGACAGGAACACCGGGGCGCTGTTTTTT. It specifies CASWDRNTGALFF.

This clonotype was detected many times. The rearrangement uses TRBV24-1 and TRBJ2-1; D not resolved. V lost 4 bases and J 0 bases, leaving 12 bases between the germline ends. The CDR3 extends over 16 amino acids. The germline V gene has CDR1 KGHDR and CDR2 SFDVKD. DNA for the CDR3: TGTGCCACCAGTGACACGGGCTGGAGCTCCTACAATGAGCAGTTCTTC. Its protein product is CATSDTGWSSYNEQFF.

The V call is TRBV28, the J call TRBJ2-7; D perhaps matches TRBD1 (6 bases). The ends were cut back, 3 bases at V and 0 bases at J, with 15 bases in the middle. The CDR3 spans 16 residues. Germline-derived CDR1 and CDR2 are MDHEN and SYDVKM. The CDR3 spells CASSLWQGIPSYEQYF. The CDR3 DNA sequence: TGTGCCAGCAGTTTGTGGCAGGGGATTCCCTCCTACGAGCAGTACTTC.

This clonotype occurred many times. The chain couples TRBV20-1 to TRBJ2-7; tentative D call: TRBD2 (5 bases). Germline loops: CDR1 DFQATT, CDR2 SNEGSKA (reference sequence). CDR3 length equals 14 residues. Trimming pared 5 bases from V and 6 bases from J, leaving 20 bases between. CDR3 bases: TGCAGTGCTGGGCAAAGAGGGCCTGGACGCGAGCAGTACTTC. This gives the protein CSAGQRGPGREQYF.

This clonotype was counted ten times or more. The chain combines TRBV10-3 with TRBJ2-1; TRBD1 aligns across 9 bases. The CDR3 has 15 residues. The germline CDR1 and CDR2 sequences are ENHRY and SYGVKD. The V segment lost 5 bases and the J segment 4 bases; nucleotides outside the gene matches: 6. This chain's CDR3 is CAISPTGGVYNEQFF. The CDR3 region has the DNA TGTGCCATCAGTCCTACAGGGGGCGTTTACAATGAGCAGTTCTTC.

This clonotype was seen ten or more times. The chain is built from TRBV24-1 and TRBJ2-1; D is unclear. The CDR3 spans 12 residues. V shed 1 base and J shed 9 bases, with 6 bases lying between them. Germline lookup yields CDR1 KGHDR and CDR2 SFDVKD. The CDR3 DNA follows: TGTGCCACCAGTGATTTTCGCACTGAGCAGTTCTTC. Translating gives CATSDFRTEQFF.

This clonotype came up many times. The chain has TRBV12-3 or TRBV12-4 and TRBJ1-2; no clear D gene. Trimming took off 3 bases at V and 8 bases at J, with 13 bases between the two ends. This CDR3 contains 13 residues. CDR3 region: CASSFAPGGGYTF. For the CDR3, the DNA is TGTGCCAGCAGTTTCGCCCCAGGCGGCGGCTACACCTTC.

This clonotype was detected many times. V gene TRBV5-1 combines with J gene TRBJ2-7; 7 positions match TRBD1. Germline V gene sequence: CDR1 SGHRS, CDR2 YFSETQ. The CDR3 covers 14 residues. With V trimmed by 1 base and J by 1 base, 2 bases remained unmatched. This chain's CDR3 is CASSLRDRSYEQYF. CDR3 coding DNA: TGCGCCAGCAGCTTGCGGGACAGATCCTACGAGCAGTACTTC.

The chain uses TRBV6-1 and TRBJ2-6, with 7 bases that match TRBD1. CDR3 length: 18 residues. From germline, CDR1 is MNHNS and CDR2 SASEGT. After removal of 8 bases from V and 1 base from J, the junction contained 14 bases not matched to a gene. CDR3 sequence: CASALTGSFRSGANVLTF. The CDR3 DNA sequence: TGTGCCAGCGCGTTGACAGGGAGTTTTAGGTCTGGGGCCAACGTCCTGACTTTC.

In its sample, this clonotype was seen many times. J is TRBJ2-1 and V is TRBV5-1; 7 nucleotides agree with TRBD1. Germline CDR1 is SGHRS and CDR2 is YFSETQ. J lost 8 bases, V lost 4 bases, and 9 bases had no gene match. This CDR3 has 14 amino acids. The CDR3 reads CASSQKQGYHEQFF. The CDR3 nucleotides are TGCGCCAGCAGCCAAAAACAGGGGTACCATGAGCAGTTCTTC.

This clonotype was detected ten times or more. This CDR3 reads CASSQEVSGRAAQYF. CDR3 DNA: TGTGCCAGCAGCCAAGAAGTCAGCGGGAGGGCGGCCCAGTACTTC. This chain connects TRBV3-1 to TRBJ2-5, with TRBD2 matching 10 bases. The ends lost 0 bases at V and 9 bases at J; junction bases unmatched: 7. Germline V gene lookup returns CDR1 LGHDT and CDR2 YNNKEL (reference sequence). The CDR3 consists of 15 residues.

Notes on this clonotype: It may be a read error: a sequence one base away is much more abundant. The V gene is TRBV5-1, the J gene TRBJ2-1; D unclear. Germline values: CDR1 SGHRS, CDR2 YFSETQ. The CDR3 covers 13 residues. CDR3 loop: CASSLAVANAQFF. In DNA form, the CDR3 reads TGCGCCAGCAGCTTGGCCGTAGCCAATGCGCAGTTCTTC. The entire variable domain, with the rest obtained from reference TRBV5-1 and TRBJ2-1, is as follows: KAGVTQTPRYLIKTRGQQVTLSCSPISGHRSVSWYQQTPGQGLQFLFEYFSETQRNKGNFPGRFSGRQFSNSRSEMNVSTLELGDSALYLCASSLAVANAQFFGPGTRLTVL.

The J gene is TRBJ2-7, the V gene TRBV5-1, with unresolved D. This CDR3 comprises 13 residues. V dropped 4 bases and J dropped 1 base, with 9 bases sitting between them. The germline V gene has CDR1 SGHRS and CDR2 YFSETQ. The CDR3 coding sequence is TGCGCCAGCAGCACGGGTGCTTCCTACGAGCAGTACTTC. Residues: CASSTGASYEQYF.